Listed here are 29 T cell receptor beta chains from one sample, sequenced in a study of cytomegalovirus exposure and HLA in healthy donors. PCR primers comprised 60 Vbeta and 13 Jbeta primers. Clones were sequenced by immunoSEQ multiplex PCR, and TCRdb holds only the in-frame ones, with some missing. The repertoire holds around 140,000 clones, with over 80% as singletons. The sample was PBMCs. These receptors came from a man in his forties in good health and CMV-seronegative.

The V and J genes are TRBV12-2 and TRBJ2-7; whether TRBD2, the table's D call, matches the DNA was not checked. TRBV12-2 is flagged as a pseudogene. The CDR3 consists of 13 residues. The CDR3: CASRLTDPRPGVF. The CDR3 bases are TGTGCAAGTCGCTTAACGGACCCACGCCCCGGGGTTTTC.

V is TRBV4-3 and J is TRBJ1-4; D is perhaps TRBD1 (6 bases). The CDR3 length is 17 residues. V dropped 0 bases and J dropped 5 bases, with 16 bases sitting between them. Germline CDR1 reads LGHNA; CDR2 reads YSLEER. In DNA form, the CDR3 reads TGCGCCAGCAGCCAAGATCAGGGGTGGGCAGGGAATGAAAAACTGTTTTTT. Translated: CASSQDQGWAGNEKLFF.

The chain uses TRBV27 and TRBJ1-2; a weak D match, TRBD1 (6 bases). The CDR3 contains 14 residues. CDR1 is MNHEY and CDR2 is SMNVEV in the germline V gene (reference sequence). V was cut by 6 bases and J by 5 bases, with 16 bases left in between. The CDR3 protein is CASRGWTESYGYTF. CDR3 DNA: TGTGCCAGCAGGGGTTGGACAGAATCATATGGCTACACCTTC.

Only a few counts were recorded for this clone. CDR3 sequence reads: CASKFLGGVRAGNTQYF. The DNA of the CDR3 is TGTGCCAGCAAGTTCCTCGGCGGGGTGAGGGCGGGGAATACGCAGTATTTT. The chain has TRBV28 and TRBJ2-3, with D possibly TRBD2 on 6 matching bases. The CDR3 totals 17 residues. Germline V lookup: CDR1 MDHEN, CDR2 SYDVKM. V dropped 7 bases and J dropped 7 bases, with 27 bases sitting between them.

Worth noting for this clone: One end of the junction is discordant with germline, which a read error may explain. The gene calls are TRBV7-9 and TRBJ2-7; 10 positions agree with TRBD2. CDR3 length equals 16 residues. CDR1 and CDR2 from the germline V gene are SEHNR and FQNEAQ (reference sequence). CDR3 residues: CSSSLTLAGYGHEQYF. The CDR3 coding sequence is TGTTCCAGCAGCTTAACACTAGCGGGATACGGCCACGAGCAGTACTTC.

The genes are TRBV5-7 and TRBJ1-1, with no clear D. TRBV5-7 is filed as an ORF, its function uncertain. The CDR3 covers 13 residues. V shed 3 bases and J shed 0 bases, with 6 bases lying between them. The CDR3 DNA reads TGTGCCAGCAGCTCGGGGATGAACACTGAAGCTTTCTTT. Translating it yields CASSSGMNTEAFF.

This clone occurred a few times. This sequence joins TRBV6-5 and TRBJ2-3, with D possibly matching TRBD1 (5 bases). CDR3 length equals 16 residues. CDR1 MNHEY and CDR2 SVGAGI come from the germline V gene. V lost 4 bases, J lost 5 bases, and 19 bases lay in between. CDR3 loop: CASSSIGAPTKDTQYF. Here the CDR3 DNA reads TGTGCCAGCAGTTCGATTGGGGCCCCCACCAAAGATACGCAGTATTTT.

The rearrangement links TRBV7-9 to TRBJ2-3; the D gene is possibly TRBD2 (5 bases). The germline CDR1 and CDR2 sequences are SEHNR and FQNEAQ (reference sequence). The CDR3 has 16 residues. Trimming stripped 0 bases from V and 1 base from J, with 11 bases between. The CDR3 loop reads CASSLARVDGTDTQYF. CDR3 bases: TGTGCCAGCAGCTTAGCGAGGGTGGACGGCACAGATACGCAGTATTTT.

This chain connects TRBV27 to TRBJ2-1, with 11 bases identical to TRBD2. V lost 6 bases, J lost 6 bases, and 4 bases stayed unmatched. There are 14 residues in the CDR3. Germline-derived CDR1 and CDR2 are MNHEY and SMNVEV (reference sequence). CDR3: CASSLAGGGNEQFF. In nucleotides, the CDR3 is TGTGCCAGCAGCTTAGCGGGAGGGGGCAATGAGCAGTTCTTC.

The V gene is TRBV5-1, the J gene TRBJ2-2; perhaps TRBD1 as D (5 bases). CDR1 SGHRS and CDR2 YFSETQ come from the germline V gene. The CDR3 runs 14 residues. V lost 7 bases and J 2 bases, leaving 12 bases between the germline ends. CDR3 residues: CASAPGRNTGELFF. The CDR3 DNA is TGCGCCAGCGCGCCAGGGCGCAACACCGGGGAGCTGTTTTTT.

This sequence joins TRBV4-3 and TRBJ2-7, with 9 bases fitting TRBD2. The germline V gene encodes CDR1 LGHNA and CDR2 YSLEER. V was clipped by 5 bases and J by 4 bases; unmatched bases: 6. The CDR3 runs 14 residues. CDR3 sequence: CASSSGTSTYEQYF. CDR3 nucleotide sequence: TGCGCCAGCAGCTCCGGGACTAGCACTTACGAGCAGTACTTC.

This chain joins TRBV7-2 and TRBJ2-2; D remains unclear. Per germline, CDR1 SGHTA and CDR2 FQGNSA. This CDR3 spans 14 amino acids. Trimming pared 3 bases from V and 7 bases from J, leaving 12 bases between. The CDR3 reads CASSLSGFNGELFF. The CDR3 nucleotides are TGTGCCAGCAGCTTGTCCGGGTTTAACGGGGAGCTGTTTTTT.

This chain joins TRBV5-6 and TRBJ1-2; 9 positions match TRBD1. The CDR3 spans 15 residues. Germline values: CDR1 SGHDT, CDR2 YYEEEE. J was trimmed by 6 bases and V by 2 bases; bases with no gene match: 8. CDR3 amino acids: CASSFYSGTGHGYTF. CDR3 bases: TGTGCCAGCAGCTTTTACTCCGGGACAGGGCATGGCTACACCTTC.

A few counts support this clone. This chain joins TRBV7-3 and TRBJ2-3, with 10 bases that match TRBD2. Germline CDR1 and CDR2: SGHTA and FQGTGA. V was pared by 1 base and J by 4 bases, with 11 bases of the junction left unmatched. The CDR3 extends over 18 amino acids. CDR3 DNA: TGTGCCAGCAGCTTAAGTGGGACGAGCGGGAGGGCCCCAGATACGCAGTATTTT. Protein product: CASSLSGTSGRAPDTQYF.

This chain uses TRBV30 with TRBJ1-2, with D perhaps TRBD1 (6 bases). V was shortened by 2 bases and J by 5 bases, with 9 bases between the two germline ends. CDR1 and CDR2 (germline): GTSNPN, SVGIG (reference sequence). This CDR3 has 12 residues. CDR3 DNA sequence: TGTGCCTGGAGTCTACAGGGATATGGCTACACCTTC. Protein: CAWSLQGYGYTF.

The rearrangement links TRBV5-4 to TRBJ2-1; 7 bases map to TRBD2. This CDR3 spans 15 amino acids. Trimming removed 4 bases from V and 3 bases from J; junction bases left unmatched: 7. Germline V gives CDR1 SGHNT, CDR2 YYREEE (reference sequence). DNA for the CDR3: TGTGCCAGCAGCAGTGCTAGCGGACTCTACAATGAGCAGTTCTTC. This translates into CASSSASGLYNEQFF.

The chain joins TRBV7-8 to TRBJ2-5; 7 positions match TRBD2. The germline V gene encodes CDR1 SGHVS and CDR2 FQNEAQ. V lost 1 base to trimming and J lost 7 bases; unmatched junction nucleotides: 15. The CDR3 extends over 17 amino acids. The CDR3 is CASSLVSPSGYMVTQYF. In nucleotides, the CDR3 is TGTGCCAGCAGCTTAGTATCGCCTAGCGGTTACATGGTGACCCAGTACTTC.

This CDR3 reads CASSLLGQGNTGELFF. CDR3 DNA sequence: TGTGCCAGCAGCTTATTGGGACAGGGGAACACCGGGGAGCTGTTTTTT. The chain recombines TRBV7-9 with TRBJ2-2; 9 bases line up with TRBD1. V was clipped by 2 bases and J by 1 base; unmatched bases: 2. The V gene's germline CDR1 is SEHNR and CDR2 FQNEAQ (reference sequence). This CDR3 is built from 16 residues.

The V and J genes are TRBV7-9 and TRBJ2-7, with 10 bases lining up with TRBD1. The V gene end was trimmed by 0 bases and the J gene end by 13 bases; junction bases not matched to a gene: 3. Germline CDR1 is SEHNR and CDR2 is FQNEAQ (reference sequence). This CDR3 region has 12 residues. The CDR3 DNA is TGTGCCAGCAGCTTAGCCGGGGACAGGGGATACTTC. Amino acids: CASSLAGDRGYF.

The V gene is TRBV18, the J gene TRBJ2-4; perhaps TRBD2 as D (6 bases). Germline assignment: CDR1 KGHSH and CDR2 LQKENI. V was shortened by 0 bases and J by 6 bases, with 9 bases between the two germline ends. There are 14 residues in the CDR3. The CDR3 loop reads CASSPPGGVNIQYF. The CDR3 coding sequence is TGTGCCAGCTCACCACCTGGAGGGGTAAACATTCAGTACTTC.

The chain couples TRBV5-8 to TRBJ2-7, with 7 positions matching TRBD1. The CDR3 spans 14 residues. Trimming cost V 5 bases and J 5 bases; bases outside gene matches: 10. Looked up from germline, CDR1 is SGHTS and CDR2 is YDEGEE. CDR3 bases: TGTGCCAGCAGGCCAAGGGGGCAGGGCAACGAGCAGTACTTC. Translation: CASRPRGQGNEQYF.

The chain recombines TRBV9 with TRBJ2-5; weak D call: TRBD1 (6 bases). The J call could be wrong; TRBJ2-7 is a better fit for the DNA end. The CDR3 runs to 16 residues. The germline V gene encodes CDR1 SGDLS and CDR2 YYNGEE. Here the CDR3 DNA reads TGTGCCAGCAGCCCCCAGGGACATGGGAGCTCCTACGAGCAGTACTTC. Amino acid sequence: CASSPQGHGSSYEQYF.

The V gene is TRBV2, the J gene TRBJ2-2; no clear D gene. V lost 2 bases and J lost 2, with 3 bases in between. Germline CDR1 and CDR2: SNHLY and FYNNEI. This CDR3 contains 13 residues. The CDR3 sequence is CASSEPNTGELFF. The CDR3 DNA sequence: TGTGCCAGCAGTGAACCTAACACCGGGGAGCTGTTTTTT.

This clone was seen a single time. The chain combines TRBV6-1 with TRBJ2-1, with D unresolved. CDR3 length: 15 residues. Trimming cost V 4 bases and J 2 bases, with 12 bases left between them. Germline V gene sequence: CDR1 MNHNS, CDR2 SASEGT. The CDR3 region is CASSGPAVPYNEQFF. The CDR3 DNA follows: TGTGCCAGCAGTGGCCCCGCGGTACCCTACAATGAGCAGTTCTTC.

V and J are TRBV4-3 and TRBJ2-3; D perhaps matches TRBD2 (6 bases). V lost 1 base and J 11 bases, leaving 19 bases between the germline ends. CDR1 is LGHNA and CDR2 is YSLEER in the germline V gene. This CDR3 comprises 15 residues. CDR3 loop: CASSQAPGGRGRQYF. CDR3 DNA: TGCGCCAGCAGCCAAGCCCCCGGGGGTCGGGGGAGGCAGTATTTT.

The chain employs TRBV7-2 and TRBJ2-3; 12 nucleotides line up with TRBD2. V shed 5 bases, J shed 9 bases, and the junction held 6 bases outside the gene matches. The V gene's germline CDR1 is SGHTA and CDR2 FQGNSA. This CDR3 is built from 14 residues. The chain's CDR3 is CASSPGTSGLTQYF. The CDR3, as DNA: TGTGCCAGCAGCCCCGGGACTAGCGGGTTGACGCAGTATTTT.

The J gene is TRBJ1-4, the V gene TRBV14; 8 bases are a match to TRBD1. The CDR3 runs to 15 residues. Losses at the gene ends were 3 bases for V and 8 bases for J; bases not matched to a gene: 8. CDR1 is SGHDN and CDR2 is FVKESK in the germline V gene. The CDR3 protein is CASSHDSQGGEKLFF. The CDR3 DNA reads TGTGCCAGCAGCCACGACTCACAGGGGGGGGAAAAACTGTTTTTT.

CDR3: CASSRQDRENTEAFF. The CDR3 DNA sequence: TGTGCCAGCAGCCGCCAGGACAGGGAAAACACTGAAGCTTTCTTT. This chain joins TRBV7-9 and TRBJ1-1; TRBD1 aligns across 8 bases. The germline gives CDR1 SEHNR, CDR2 FQNEAQ (reference sequence). This CDR3 comprises 15 residues. V trimming: 5 bases; J trimming: 2 bases; junction bases outside the gene matches: 7.

The chain links TRBV5-1 to TRBJ2-1, with D possibly being TRBD1 (5 bases). The CDR3 is 13 residues long. The ends were cut back, 3 bases at V and 7 bases at J, with 11 bases in the middle. CDR1 and CDR2 from the germline V gene are SGHRS and YFSETQ. In nucleotides, the CDR3 is TGCGCCAGCAGCTACCAGGGCAAGAATGAGCAGTTCTTC. Translating it yields CASSYQGKNEQFF. The variable domain in full, completed from reference TRBV5-1 and TRBJ2-1, reads KAGVTQTPRYLIKTRGQQVTLSCSPISGHRSVSWYQQTPGQGLQFLFEYFSETQRNKGNFPGRFSGRQFSNSRSEMNVSTLELGDSALYLCASSYQGKNEQFFGPGTRLTVL.